The 18 T cell receptor beta chains listed next were all sequenced from one sample in a study of beta chain features in type 1 diabetes (dated by TCRdb to the late 2010s). The library came from the immunoSEQ multiplex PCR assay. The entire isolated RNA was reverse transcribed using the High Capacity cDNA Reverse Transcription Kit, and thus expressed TCRB transcripts were sequenced. This immuneACCESS table, as held by TCRdb, lists in-frame sequences with V and J called but not all clones. Of the missing ones, under half trace to an unresolved V gene in checked studies; the others have no known cause. The sample has 300,000 to 350,000 clones on record, around 19% of them singletons. The top ten clonotypes cover approximately 0.041% of the sample. What was sequenced was naive CD4+ T cells from blood. Read against the paper, the sample's cell subset or site label means: true naive CD4+ T cells. These receptors originate from a woman younger than 35 in good health.

The chain employs TRBV9 and TRBJ2-1; 10 nucleotides match TRBD2. Germline assignment: CDR1 SGDLS and CDR2 YYNGEE. V shed 3 bases, J shed 10 bases, and the junction held 10 bases outside the gene matches. This CDR3 region has 15 residues. CDR3 sequence (DNA): TGTGCCAGCAGCGGCCCAGCGGGGGGGAATGGAGAGCAGTTCTTC. Its translation: CASSGPAGGNGEQFF.

V gene TRBV18 combines with J gene TRBJ2-5, with 9 bases matching TRBD1. Germline V gene sequence: CDR1 KGHSH, CDR2 LQKENI. The CDR3 length is 14 residues. J was trimmed by 3 bases and V by 4 bases; bases with no gene match: 3. The CDR3 DNA reads as TGTGCCAGCTCACAAACAGGGGGCGAAGAGACCCAGTACTTC. As protein: CASSQTGGEETQYF. The complete variable domain, with remaining parts taken from reference TRBV18 and TRBJ2-5, reads NAGVMQNPRHLVRRRGQEARLRCSPMKGHSHVYWYRQLPEEGLKFMVYLQKENIIDESGMPKERFSAEFPKEGPSILRIQQVVRGDSAAYFCASSQTGGEETQYFGPGTRLLVL.

The chain has TRBV18 and TRBJ2-2; D gene uncertain. This CDR3 spans 13 amino acids. Germline V CDR1 and CDR2: KGHSH, LQKENI. The ends were cut back, 3 bases at V and 6 bases at J, with 8 bases in the middle. DNA for the CDR3: TGTGCCAGCTCACCGAACCAGTCCGGGGAGCTGTTTTTT. This sequence encodes CASSPNQSGELFF.

The rearrangement joins TRBV29-1 to TRBJ2-1, with 8 bases identical to TRBD1. CDR1 is SQVTM and CDR2 is ANQGSEA in the germline V gene. The CDR3 spans 14 residues. V dropped 4 bases and J dropped 6; count of bases not matched to a gene: 8. DNA of the CDR3: TGCAGCGTTGCGGCCGGGACAGGCCCCAATGAGCAGTTCTTC. Residues: CSVAAGTGPNEQFF.

This chain connects TRBV4-2 to TRBJ2-3; no definite D call. This CDR3 is built from 18 residues. CDR1 is LGHNA and CDR2 is YNFKEQ in the germline V gene. V was clipped by 0 bases and J by 1 base, with 17 bases between them. DNA of the CDR3: TGTGCCAGCAGCCAAGAGTTGGGCTCAGCAACAGGCACAGATACGCAGTATTTT. Encoded protein: CASSQELGSATGTDTQYF.

The V gene is TRBV7-3, the J gene TRBJ1-6, with 7 bases matching TRBD1. This CDR3 has 14 amino acids. Germline V gives CDR1 SGHTA, CDR2 FQGTGA. V lost 5 bases and J lost 9; bases outside the gene matches: 7. CDR3 amino acids: CASSNRGGTSPLHF. The DNA of the CDR3 is TGTGCCAGCAGCAACAGGGGTGGCACTTCACCCCTCCACTTT.

This clone was detected a few times. This chain connects TRBV29-1 to TRBJ1-4, with D possibly matching TRBD1 (5 bases). Germline V gene sequence: CDR1 SQVTM, CDR2 ANQGSEA. Trimming removed 6 bases at V and 8 bases at J, with 16 bases between. This CDR3 is 13 amino acids long. The CDR3: CSVVPGQGEKLFF. CDR3 nucleotide sequence: TGCAGCGTGGTGCCCGGGCAGGGCGAAAAACTGTTTTTT.

The chain couples TRBV11-1 to TRBJ2-1; 11 bases agree with TRBD2. The CDR3 contains 15 residues. V dropped 5 bases and J dropped 3; count of bases not matched to a gene: 3. Germline V CDR1 and CDR2: SGHAT, FQDESV (reference sequence). The CDR3 bases are TGTGCCAGCAGCGTTACTAGCGGGAGCTACAATGAGCAGTTCTTC. Translating gives CASSVTSGSYNEQFF. Combining the CDR3 with reference TRBV11-1 and TRBJ2-1 gives the whole variable domain EAEVAQSPRYKITEKSQAVAFWCDPISGHATLYWYRQILGQGPELLVQFQDESVVDDSQLPKDRFSAERLKGVDSTLKIQPAELGDSAMYLCASSVTSGSYNEQFFGPGTRLTVL.

This clone was counted a few times. This sequence joins TRBV18 and TRBJ2-7; D might be TRBD1 (5 bases). Trimming took off 2 bases at V and 7 bases at J, with 12 bases between the two ends. The CDR3 is 13 residues long. In germline, CDR1 is KGHSH, CDR2 LQKENI. DNA of the CDR3: TGTGCCAGCTCACCAATGCAGGGTGTGGAGCAGTACTTC. This translates into CASSPMQGVEQYF.

This clone was observed a handful of times. This chain uses TRBV4-2 with TRBJ2-1; 7 bases fit TRBD2. CDR1 is LGHNA, CDR2 YNFKEQ, per germline. The CDR3 has 15 residues. V trimming: 2 bases; J trimming: 9 bases; junction bases outside the gene matches: 10. CDR3 protein: CASSQRATGGGEQFF. CDR3 nucleotide sequence: TGTGCCAGCAGCCAACGTGCCACGGGGGGAGGTGAGCAGTTCTTC.

The chain has TRBV6-5 and TRBJ2-5, with 7 bases fitting TRBD2. Germline V gene sequence: CDR1 MNHEY, CDR2 SVGAGI. This CDR3 has 13 amino acids. V dropped 7 bases and J dropped 5; count of bases not matched to a gene: 7. The CDR3 loop reads CASTPLAAETQYF. DNA of the CDR3: TGTGCCAGCACTCCGCTAGCGGCGGAGACCCAGTACTTC.

This clone has just a few counts. V gene TRBV29-1 combines with J gene TRBJ2-2; D uncertain. The CDR3 has 15 amino acids. CDR1 and CDR2 from the germline V gene are SQVTM and ANQGSEA. Trimming cost V 5 bases and J 0 bases, with 13 bases left between them. The CDR3 bases are TGCAGCGTTAACGAAGATAGCCCGAACACCGGGGAGCTGTTTTTT. It is translated as CSVNEDSPNTGELFF.

The sample holds a few counts of this clone. V and J are TRBV14 and TRBJ1-2; TRBD1 matches at 8 bases. This CDR3 spans 12 amino acids. Germline V gene data show CDR1 as SGHDN and CDR2 as FVKESK. V dropped 4 bases and J dropped 13; count of bases not matched to a gene: 8. CDR3 bases: TGTGCCAGCAGCCCATACCCCGGACAGGGCACCTTC. Translated, it gives CASSPYPGQGTF.

Here the CDR3 DNA reads TGCGCCAGCAGCCAACAGGGCGGATATAACATTCAGTACTTC. This gives the protein CASSQQGGYNIQYF. The chain carries TRBV5-1 and TRBJ2-4; D is possibly TRBD1 (6 bases). The length of the CDR3 is 14 residues. From germline, CDR1 is SGHRS and CDR2 YFSETQ. V was trimmed by 4 bases and J by 7 bases, leaving 15 bases between them. Using reference TRBV5-1 and TRBJ2-4 for the parts outside the CDR3, the full variable domain is KAGVTQTPRYLIKTRGQQVTLSCSPISGHRSVSWYQQTPGQGLQFLFEYFSETQRNKGNFPGRFSGRQFSNSRSEMNVSTLELGDSALYLCASSQQGGYNIQYFGAGTRLSVL.

This clone was seen a few times. This chain connects TRBV25-1 to TRBJ2-1, with a tentative D call TRBD2 (5 bases). This CDR3 has 15 amino acids. Trimming stripped 1 base from V and 7 bases from J, with 14 bases between. Germline V gene sequence: CDR1 MGHDK, CDR2 SYGVNS. The CDR3 region is CASSEFVVRGNEQFF. CDR3 coding DNA: TGTGCCAGCAGTGAATTTGTCGTGCGAGGGAATGAGCAGTTCTTC.

The chain uses TRBV25-1 and TRBJ1-2; 7 bases agree with TRBD1. This CDR3 is built from 15 residues. The germline gives CDR1 MGHDK, CDR2 SYGVNS. V gave up 4 bases and J gave up 2 bases; unmatched junction bases: 7. The CDR3 spells CASSASTGPNYGYTF. The CDR3 DNA follows: TGTGCCAGCAGTGCCTCGACAGGGCCCAACTATGGCTACACCTTC.

The J gene is TRBJ2-5, the V gene TRBV9, with D maybe TRBD2 (5 bases). Germline-derived CDR1 and CDR2 are SGDLS and YYNGEE. The V gene lost 0 bases and the J gene lost 4 bases, with 16 bases spanning the gap. CDR3 size: 16 residues. The CDR3 region is CASSVGPGSDSETQYF. CDR3 DNA sequence: TGTGCCAGCAGCGTAGGACCGGGGTCGGATTCAGAGACCCAGTACTTC.

This clone showed up just a few times. The V call is TRBV5-6, the J call TRBJ2-5; D unresolved. CDR1 is SGHDT, CDR2 YYEEEE, per germline. This CDR3 comprises 11 residues. The V end lost 4 bases, the J end lost 5 bases, and 6 bases lay between the germline ends. CDR3 sequence reads: CASSRRETQYF. The CDR3 DNA sequence: TGTGCCAGCAGCCGCCGGGAGACCCAGTACTTC.